These T cell receptor beta chains were read from a single sample in a study of tumor-infiltrating lymphocytes in oesophageal squamous cell carcinoma. A single record per CDR3 protein comes from TCRdb applying MiXCR to the PCR reads. Here the sample spans 12,000 or so distinct CDR3 sequences, around 53% being singletons. The sequencing sample was made of esophageal tumor tissue. The receptors stem from a female donor with esophageal squamous cell carcinoma. CDR3s include the opening cysteine and the closing phenylalanine or tryptophan. A D gene is named only where the DNA matches it firmly. For some rows the clone size is stated as once, few or many, or as a class when expanded; others skip it.

>TRBJ1-1|-|TRBV12-5|-
TGTGCTAGTGGTTTCGGAGGTTTACGTGAAGCTTTCTTT
CASGFGGLREAFF
>TRBJ2-1|-|TRBV12-3/TRBV12-4|once
TGTGCCAGCAGTTCCCTAGCCCCGCTTTACAATGAGCAGTTCTTC
CASSSLAPLYNEQFF
>TRBJ2-3|-|TRBV7-3|-
TGTGCCAGCAGCTTATTTCCACCAACCGGGGAGCTGTATTTT
CASSLFPPTGELYF
>TRBJ2-5|-|TRBV14|once
TGTGCCAGCAGCCAAGGGGGACTCCAAGAGACCCAGTACTTC
CASSQGGLQETQYF
>TRBJ2-3|TRBD2|TRBV7-6|-
TGTGCCAGCACCCTCTCTCAGGCTAGCGGCGTTTCAGATACGCAGTATTTT
CASTLSQASGVSDTQYF
>TRBJ2-2|-|TRBV11-2|-
TGTGCCAGCAGCCCCGGAAATACGCCATACACCGGGGAGCTGTTTTTT
CASSPGNTPYTGELFF
>TRBJ2-7|-|TRBV12-3/TRBV12-4|-
TGTGCCAGCAGCCTCCGCTCCCACCCGTTGTACGAGCAGTACTTC
CASSLRSHPLYEQYF
>TRBJ2-7|-|TRBV7-3|-
TGTGCCAGCAGCTCCGGGCGGGACCTACACAATGAGCAGTACTTC
CASSSGRDLHNEQYF
>TRBJ1-1|-|TRBV7-6|-
TGTGCCAGCAGCTTAGAGAGGGGTGAAGCTTTCTTT
CASSLERGEAFF
>TRBJ2-3|TRBD2|TRBV7-3|once
TGTGCCAGCAGCCCTAGCGGGACGAACACAGATACGCAGTATTTT
CASSPSGTNTDTQYF
>TRBJ2-1|TRBD2|TRBV7-2|large
TGTGCCAGCAGCACCCGGACTAGCGGGTACAATGAGCAGTTCTTC
CASSTRTSGYNEQFF
>TRBJ1-5|-|TRBV4-3|few
TGCGCCAGCAGCCCCGCCAGGGGAAATCAGCCCCAGCATTTT
CASSPARGNQPQHF
>TRBJ2-4|-|TRBV7-6|-
TGTGCCAGCAGCTACGGGACTCACGAGGGCATTCAGTACTTC
CASSYGTHEGIQYF
>TRBJ1-2|-|TRBV6-1|few
TGTGCCAGCGGTGGGGGTTACTATGGCTACACCTTC
CASGGGYYGYTF
>TRBJ2-1|TRBD2|TRBV6-8|-
TGTGCCAGCAGTTCTACTAGCGGGTGGTACAATGAGCAGTTCTTC
CASSSTSGWYNEQFF